The T cell receptor beta chain described here comes from a study of OX40 agonist ivuxolimab in advanced cancers. Study-level background: Eligibility admitted prior anti-PD-1, anti-PD-L1 or anti-CTLA-4 therapy; about 40% had some.

The CDR3 runs 15 residues. CDR1 is LNHDA, CDR2 SQIVND, per germline (reference sequence). J lost 4 bases, V lost 7 bases, and 12 bases had no gene match. Method: immunoSEQ multiplex PCR; TCRdb's copy keeps in-frame clones and lacks some. Of roughly 68,000 clones detected, 65% to 90% appear once; the ten largest clones hold about 1.7%. This TCR derives from an adult with an advanced solid tumor such as melanoma, head and neck, liver or kidney cancer. The starting material was CD4+ or CD8+ T cells sorted from blood, obtained in a trial of the OX40 agonist ivuxolimab. The J gene is TRBJ1-2, the V gene TRBV19; TRBD1 agrees at 7 bases. In DNA form, the CDR3 reads TGTGCCAGTACCACCCAACAGGGGCGCGGCTATGGCTACACCTTC. Its translation is CASTTQQGRGYGYTF.